The rows below give T cell receptor beta chains drawn from one sample of a study of blood T cell repertoires in COVID-19. Measured with immunoSEQ multiplex PCR; TCRdb has only the in-frame clones, and not every one. The sample lists approximately 250,000 clones; 80% to 95% were seen once. The sequenced sample was peripheral blood. The receptors derive from a young man with COVID-19, enrolled during active disease. Each CDR3 is given with its conserved first and last residue. The D gene is left open where the match is weak. Not every row has a clone size; where given, it reads once, few, many or a size class.

V	size	J	D	CDR3	DNA
TRBV24-1	-	TRBJ1-4	-	CATSDCGPGGLTNEKLFF	TGTGCCACCAGTGATTGTGGCCCCGGGGGTCTAACTAATGAAAAACTGTTTTTT
TRBV9	-	TRBJ2-1	TRBD2	CASSVTGTSGGGVGNEQFF	TGTGCCAGCAGCGTAACGGGGACTAGCGGGGGAGGGGTTGGTAATGAGCAGTTCTTC
TRBV5-4	once	TRBJ1-1	TRBD1	CASSAGQNRGPAEAFF	TGTGCCAGCAGTGCGGGCCAGAACAGGGGGCCCGCTGAAGCTTTCTTT
TRBV3-1/TRBV3-2	once	TRBJ1-4	-	CASSQTGRGTTNEKLFF	TGTGCCAGCAGCCAAACGGGTAGGGGGACAACTAATGAAAAACTGTTTTTT
TRBV6-5	once	TRBJ2-7	TRBD2	CASRSGVGYEQYF	TGTGCCAGCAGGAGCGGGGTGGGGTACGAGCAGTACTTC
TRBV4-2	-	TRBJ2-4	TRBD1	CASSQRSGQGEAWAKNIQYF	TGTGCCAGCAGCCAAAGGTCCGGACAGGGGGAGGCCTGGGCCAAAAACATTCAGTACTTC
TRBV4-1	-	TRBJ1-2	TRBD1	CASSPQGAVYGYTF	TGCGCCAGCAGCCCCCAGGGGGCGGTCTATGGCTACACCTTC
TRBV5-6	-	TRBJ1-1	-	CASSLAGEVVF	TGTGCCAGCAGCTTGGCCGGCGAGGTGGTCTTT
TRBV5-3	-	TRBJ1-5	TRBD1	CARSGDRANQPQHF	TGTGCCAGAAGCGGGGACAGGGCCAATCAGCCCCAGCATTTT
TRBV14	-	TRBJ2-7	-	CASSQVVGGGEQYF	TGTGCCAGCAGCCAAGTGGTGGGAGGCGGGGAGCAGTACTTC
TRBV15	-	TRBJ2-5	TRBD2	CATSRVGASGGSQETQYF	TGTGCCACCAGCAGAGTCGGGGCTAGCGGGGGATCACAAGAGACCCAGTACTTC
TRBV6-5	-	TRBJ2-7	-	CASSYRTGSPSYEQYF	TGTGCCAGCAGTTACCGCACAGGGTCACCCTCCTACGAGCAGTACTTC
TRBV5-1	-	TRBJ1-2	-	CASSLGGRPNYGYTF	TGCGCCAGCAGCTTGGGCGGCAGACCTAACTATGGCTACACCTTC
TRBV6-5	once	TRBJ2-1	-	CATRLAASSYNEQFF	TGTGCGACGCGGCTGGCGGCGAGCTCCTACAATGAGCAGTTCTTC
TRBV10-1	-	TRBJ1-2	-	CASSVDRNYGYTF	TGCGCCAGCAGTGTGGACAGAAACTATGGCTACACCTTC
TRBV5-1	-	TRBJ1-1	-	CASSQSGTRNTEAFF	TGCGCCAGCAGCCAAAGTGGGACAAGGAACACTGAAGCTTTCTTT
TRBV4-1	-	TRBJ1-2	TRBD1	CASSQPGQGRYGYTF	TGCGCCAGCAGCCAGCCCGGACAGGGGCGGTATGGCTACACCTTC
TRBV5-4	-	TRBJ1-1	-	CASSTDGGNTEAFF	TGTGCCAGCAGCACGGACGGGGGGAACACTGAAGCTTTCTTT
TRBV4-2	-	TRBJ1-2	TRBD1	CASSQVYGTEANYGYTF	TGTGCCAGCAGCCAAGTATACGGGACAGAAGCTAACTATGGCTACACCTTC
TRBV7-7	-	TRBJ2-1	-	CASSLGPGANNEQFF	TGTGCCAGCAGCTTAGGACCTGGGGCGAACAATGAGCAGTTCTTC
TRBV10-2	-	TRBJ2-7	-	CASSDRISYEQYF	TGCGCCAGCAGTGACAGGATTTCCTACGAGCAGTACTTC
TRBV19	-	TRBJ1-1	-	CASSIARGFGDTEAFF	TGTGCCAGTAGTATAGCCAGGGGATTCGGGGACACTGAAGCTTTCTTT
TRBV5-4	-	TRBJ2-1	TRBD1	CASSLGGPGQGVNEQFF	TGTGCCAGCAGCTTGGGAGGCCCGGGACAGGGGGTCAATGAGCAGTTCTTC
TRBV6-5	-	TRBJ1-5	TRBD1	CASRTGASNQPQHF	TGTGCCAGCCGGACAGGGGCTAGCAATCAGCCCCAGCATTTT
TRBV6-5	-	TRBJ1-1	-	CASSRVVNTEAFF	TGTGCCAGCAGTCGGGTCGTGAACACTGAAGCTTTCTTT
TRBV7-3	once	TRBJ2-1	-	CASSSQGPSSYNEQFF	TGTGCCAGCAGCTCACAGGGCCCGAGCTCCTACAATGAGCAGTTCTTC
TRBV7-9	-	TRBJ2-1	TRBD1	CASSPRQGSYNEQFF	TGTGCCAGCAGCCCAAGACAGGGATCCTACAATGAGCAGTTCTTC
TRBV6-5	-	TRBJ1-3	-	CASSFLPSSGNTIYF	TGTGCCAGCAGTTTTCTGCCGAGCTCTGGAAACACCATATATTTT
TRBV6-5	-	TRBJ1-4	-	CASSSSSERGGEKLFF	TGTGCCAGCAGTTCTTCCTCAGAAAGGGGGGGTGAAAAACTGTTTTTT
TRBV28	-	TRBJ1-5	-	CASSLGGAGQPQHF	TGTGCCAGCAGTCTAGGGGGGGCCGGACAGCCCCAGCATTTT
TRBV6-1	-	TRBJ2-1	-	CASSERGSPNEQFF	TGTGCCAGCAGTGAGAGGGGGTCCCCCAATGAGCAGTTCTTC
TRBV4-2	-	TRBJ1-1	-	CASSQDKRYANTEAFF	TGTGCCAGCAGCCAAGATAAGCGTTACGCGAACACTGAAGCTTTCTTT
TRBV7-3	-	TRBJ1-2	TRBD1	CASSPGTGRGGYTF	TGTGCCAGCAGCCCCGGGACAGGGAGAGGTGGCTACACCTTC
TRBV9	-	TRBJ2-3	TRBD2	CASSPGLAGGLGLRTDTQYF	TGTGCCAGCAGTCCCGGACTAGCGGGGGGGCTAGGTTTGAGGACAGATACGCAGTATTTT
TRBV6-1	-	TRBJ2-1	-	CASSQGQRFTYNEQFF	TGTGCCAGCAGTCAAGGACAGAGATTTACCTACAATGAGCAGTTCTTC
TRBV7-9	-	TRBJ1-1	-	CASSPTGSTEAFF	TGTGCCAGCAGCCCCACCGGGAGCACTGAAGCTTTCTTT
TRBV5-1	-	TRBJ1-2	-	CASSLSESRDYGYTF	TGCGCCAGCAGCTTGTCGGAATCGAGGGACTATGGCTACACCTTC
TRBV7-3	-	TRBJ2-1	TRBD2	CASSLTRDGGEQFF	TGTGCCAGCAGCTTAACCCGAGACGGGGGGGAGCAGTTCTTC
TRBV9	-	TRBJ2-1	TRBD2	CASSGGTSGGNEQFF	TGTGCCAGCAGCGGCGGGACTAGCGGGGGGAATGAGCAGTTCTTC
TRBV5-6	-	TRBJ1-3	-	CASSPAGVGNTIYF	TGTGCCAGCAGCCCGGCAGGGGTCGGAAACACCATATATTTT